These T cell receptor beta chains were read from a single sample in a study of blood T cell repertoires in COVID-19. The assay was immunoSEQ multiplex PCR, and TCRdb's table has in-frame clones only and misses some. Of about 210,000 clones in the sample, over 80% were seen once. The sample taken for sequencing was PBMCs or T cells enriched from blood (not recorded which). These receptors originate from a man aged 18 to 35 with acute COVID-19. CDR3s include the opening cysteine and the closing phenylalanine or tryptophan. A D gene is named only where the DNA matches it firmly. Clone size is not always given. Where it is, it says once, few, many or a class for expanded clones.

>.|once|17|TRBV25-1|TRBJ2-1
TGTGCCAGCAGTGACGAAAACAGGGCAAAGGATGATGGTGAGCAGTTCTTC
CASSDENRAKDDGEQFF
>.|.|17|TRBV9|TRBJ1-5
TGTGCCAGCAGCGAGAGGGCCCCGACGGAGAGCAATCAGCCCCAGCATTTT
CASSERAPTESNQPQHF
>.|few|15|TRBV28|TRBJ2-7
TGTGCCAGCAGTCCCCGGGAACCCCGCCCCTACGAGCAGTACTTC
CASSPREPRPYEQYF
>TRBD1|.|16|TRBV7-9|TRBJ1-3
TGTGCCACCCCCGAGGGGACAGGGCGATCTGGAAACACCATATATTTT
CATPEGTGRSGNTIYF
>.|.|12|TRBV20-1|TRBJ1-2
TGCAGTGCTAGTTATTCTCGTTATGGCTACACCTTC
CSASYSRYGYTF
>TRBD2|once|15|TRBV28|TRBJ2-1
TGTGCCAGCAGTCCCGGGACTAGCGACTACAATGAGCAGTTCTTC
CASSPGTSDYNEQFF
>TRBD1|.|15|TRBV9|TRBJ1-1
TGTGCCAGCAGCTCGTTGACAGGGTTGGAAGCTGAAGCTTTCTTT
CASSSLTGLEAEAFF
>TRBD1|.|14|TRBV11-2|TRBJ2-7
TGTGCCAGCAGTGGGACAGGGGGTTACATCGAGCAGTACTTC
CASSGTGGYIEQYF
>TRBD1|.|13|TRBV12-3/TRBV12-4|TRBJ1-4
TGTGCCAGCAGTAAGGGACAGAATGAAAAACTGTTTTTT
CASSKGQNEKLFF
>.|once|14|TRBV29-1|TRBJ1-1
TGCAGCGTTGAGAGGGAGGGATTGGCCACTGAAGCTTTCTTT
CSVEREGLATEAFF
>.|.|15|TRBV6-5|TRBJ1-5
TGTGCCAGCAGGAAAGACCTGGGGCACAATCAGCCCCAGCATTTT
CASRKDLGHNQPQHF
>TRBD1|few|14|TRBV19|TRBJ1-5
TGTGCCAGTAGCAACACAGGGGGCACTCAGCCCCAGCATTTT
CASSNTGGTQPQHF
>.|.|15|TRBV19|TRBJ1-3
TGTGCCAGTAGTACAGGGTTATCGGCTGGAAACACCATATATTTT
CASSTGLSAGNTIYF
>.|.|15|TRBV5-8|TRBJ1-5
TGTGCCAGCAGCTTGGCAGGGATAAGCAATCAGCCCCAGCATTTT
CASSLAGISNQPQHF
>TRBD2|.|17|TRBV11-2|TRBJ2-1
TGTGCCAGCAGCTTAGATCTGACTAGCGGGAGTGGCAATGAGCAGTTCTTC
CASSLDLTSGSGNEQFF
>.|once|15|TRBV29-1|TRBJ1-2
TGCAGCGCCGACCCGGGGGGATACGCTAACTATGGCTACACCTTC
CSADPGGYANYGYTF
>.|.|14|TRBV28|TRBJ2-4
TGTGCCAGCAGTTTATTAGCGGTCAAAAACATTCAGTACTTC
CASSLLAVKNIQYF
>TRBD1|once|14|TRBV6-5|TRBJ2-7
TGTGCCAGCAGTCGGGACAGGGTGGCCTACGAGCAGTACTTC
CASSRDRVAYEQYF
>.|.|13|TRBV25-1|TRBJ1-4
TGTGCCAGTAGTGGCCTTCGGAATGAAAAACTGTTTTTT
CASSGLRNEKLFF
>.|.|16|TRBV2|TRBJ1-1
TGTGCCAGCAGCGACCTTCTAACAGGGAAGAACACTGAAGCTTTCTTT
CASSDLLTGKNTEAFF
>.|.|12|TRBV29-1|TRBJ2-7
TGCAGCGCCTTCACTTCCTCCTACGAGCAGTACTTC
CSAFTSSYEQYF
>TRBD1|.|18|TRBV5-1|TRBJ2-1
TGCGCCAGCAGTCCTACCGGGACAGGGGGCTTATGGTACAATGAGCAGTTCTTC
CASSPTGTGGLWYNEQFF
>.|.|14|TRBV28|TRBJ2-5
TGTGCCAGCATCCTGGCGGGCAGAAAAGAGACCCAGTACTTC
CASILAGRKETQYF
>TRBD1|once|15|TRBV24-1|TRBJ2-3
TGTGCCACCAGTGACCACAGGGGGAGCACAGATACGCAGTATTTT
CATSDHRGSTDTQYF
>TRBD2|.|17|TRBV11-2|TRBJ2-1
TGTGCCAGCAGCTTAGGGGGTTCACTAGCGGGAGACAATGAGCAGTTCTTC
CASSLGGSLAGDNEQFF